This TCR beta chain was documented in a study of blood T cell repertoires in COVID-19. On the study more broadly: The cDNA or gDNA used as material had been derived from T cells, B-cell-depleted T cells, or PBMCs.

Germline assignment: CDR1 SGHTA and CDR2 FQGNSA. The CDR3 totals 16 residues. V dropped 1 base and J dropped 0; count of bases not matched to a gene: 3. Method: immunoSEQ multiplex PCR; TCRdb's copy keeps in-frame clones and lacks some. The table lists under 300,000 clones, around four fifths of them singletons, with roughly 5.8% in the top ten. The TCR sequence derives from a man older than 75 with acute or convalescent COVID-19. The source material was peripheral blood. The genes are TRBV7-2 and TRBJ2-1; 7 nucleotides match TRBD2. In nucleotides, the CDR3 is TGTGCCAGCAGCTTAGGGAGCGGGGACTCCTACAATGAGCAGTTCTTC. Amino acid sequence: CASSLGSGDSYNEQFF.